This TCR beta chain was captured in a study of cytomegalovirus exposure and HLA in healthy donors. Whole-study context: It was reported in a later analysis that the same platform had been used for the approximately 110 validation repertoires as for the approximately 730 first-cohort repertoires. Whole-study findings and limits: CMV antigen specificity was confirmed in vitro for a few CMV-associated chains. Generally TCR sequences proved uncommon, though certain public TCRs appeared in numerous donors. The authors enumerated 150 to 200 TCR beta chains as linked to cytomegalovirus.

TCRdb's table, derived via immunoSEQ multiplex PCR, lists solely in-frame clones and lacks some. The data show 200,000 or so clones, 75% to 95% seen once. Note on this clone: The target antigen is unknown.

Germline V gene lookup returns CDR1 MNHEY and CDR2 SMNVEV (reference sequence). This CDR3 has 13 residues. The V end was cut by 5 bases, the J end by 4 bases, with 11 bases between. V gene TRBV27 combines with J gene TRBJ1-2, with D maybe TRBD1 (6 bases). This receptor was obtained from a woman between 18 and 30 years old in good health and CMV-seronegative. Sequenced input: PBMCs. CDR3 sequence reads: CASSPQGIYGYTF. DNA for the CDR3: TGTGCCAGCAGTCCTCAGGGGATCTATGGCTACACCTTC.